The T cell receptor beta chain described here comes from a study of regulatory T cells in long-lasting Graves disease. Study outcomes and limitations: Sharing of public clonotypes was greater in persistent patients (under 3,000) than in new patients (fewer than 1,000).

Time point given: newly diagnosed GD, antithyroid drugs for less than 3 months. RNA isolated from PBMCs was used to make the TCR library. Trimming stripped 4 bases from V and 2 bases from J, with 11 bases between. The CDR3 is 14 residues long. CDR1 MNHNS and CDR2 SASEGT come from the germline V gene. Concerning this clonotype itself: Its antigen is unknown.

Arm-PCR of CDR3 regions with iRepertoire HTBI primers generated TCR beta libraries. TCRdb fed the multiplex PCR reads into MiXCR, producing one record per CDR3 protein. The repertoire holds almost 450,000 distinct CDR3 sequences, roughly 15% seen once, with about 11% in the top ten. The same sample was also studied in work on T cells in Graves' hyperthyroidism and ophthalmopathy.

The chain links TRBV6-1 to TRBJ1-2; possibly TRBD1 for D (6 bases). The specimen comprised peripheral blood mononuclear cells (PBMCs), sampled at new diagnosis, from a patient treated with antithyroid drugs. The origin of this receptor is a woman in her 30s with Graves disease. The CDR3 here is CASSARGSNYGYTF. The CDR3 nucleotides are TGTGCCAGCAGTGCCAGGGGTTCGAACTATGGCTACACCTTC.